These T cell receptor beta chains were read from a single sample in a study of T cell changes during pregnancy in multiple sclerosis. TCRdb's table, derived via immunoSEQ multiplex PCR, lists solely in-frame clones and lacks some. The sample gives fewer than 35,000 clones, roughly nine tenths of which show up once; about 3% is in the top ten. The sample consisted of CD4+ T cells from peripheral blood mononuclear cells, taken in the third trimester of pregnancy. Receptors were obtained from a female donor in good health, enrolled as a control in a pregnancy study. Both conserved end residues are trimmed from each CDR3.

v_gene	j_gene	CDR3aa
TRBV27	TRBJ1-5	ASSPARGDQPQH
TRBV7-9	TRBJ2-1	ASSFAGVNEQF
TRBV18	TRBJ2-1	ASSPSQWTSGNNEQF
TRBV25-1	TRBJ2-1	ASTHSSYNEQF
TRBV7-8	TRBJ1-1	ASSSGGEAF
TRBV14	TRBJ1-3	ASSPLGPSSGNTIY
TRBV19	TRBJ2-1	ASSITVTERYNEQF
TRBV5-1	TRBJ2-1	ASSLEILLAGANNEQF
TRBV30	TRBJ2-3	AWSDPRLVSRTDTQY
TRBV30	TRBJ2-3	ASGGAPRTDTQY
TRBV7-3	TRBJ2-7	ASSLRGGRQTEPYEQY
TRBV2	TRBJ1-3	ASSVGQANSGNTIY
TRBV7-2	TRBJ2-2	ASSSAGTQNTGELF
TRBV7-9	TRBJ1-4	ATLRSGGGEKLF
TRBV7-2	TRBJ2-5	ASSRLVAETQY
TRBV5-4	TRBJ1-3	ASSLEAGGGNTIY
TRBV18	TRBJ1-1	ASSPGAENTEAF
TRBV7-9	TRBJ2-7	ASSQGQGTYEQY
TRBV19	TRBJ1-2	ASSPDIRLDYGYT
TRBV28	TRBJ2-1	ASSLWKGTGAYNEQF
TRBV7-9	TRBJ2-3	ASSISLAGGSDTQY
TRBV19	TRBJ1-2	ASSMEAFHGYT
TRBV28	TRBJ1-1	ASSPPPGTEAF
TRBV29-1	TRBJ1-2	SVEPGKRGGYT
TRBV5-4	TRBJ1-1	ASSSPRQTNTEAF
TRBV19	TRBJ2-7	ASSNTGAYEQY
TRBV6-1	TRBJ1-1	ASREGSYRAEAF